This TCR beta chain was recovered during a study of identical twins (TCRdb year 2016). About the full investigation: TCR alpha and beta repertoires from monozygotic twins, unrelated adults of various ages and cord blood were deep-sequenced to test whether fetal clonotypes persist. Replicate twin experiments were performed at different times using different library preparation protocols to rule out contamination.

In its sample, this clonotype was seen a few times. Its antigen remains undetermined. The sample holds no much larger clone one base away, and base qualities are not on file. The library was prepared using 5' RACE. Sequencing was carried out with an Illumina HiSeq 2000. Template switching introduced a universal primer binding site; the final cDNA contained a unique molecular identifier, enabling accurate counting of TCR cDNA molecules. First-strand cDNA for TCR alpha and beta chains was synthesized from specific primers in the conserved constant-segment region. Each cDNA library was double barcoded, with a SMART-Mk sample barcode plus Illumina barcodes, to control for contamination. TruSeq adapter sequences along with Illumina sample barcodes were introduced in two successive PCR steps. The Illumina HiSeq platform was used with custom primers to sequence TCR alpha and beta cDNA libraries. Regarding the original processing steps: Unique molecular identifiers were extracted from raw reads with MiGEC, and CDR3 positions were determined with MiXCR. For each individual, recombination models were inferred using an EM algorithm with the repgenHMM and IGoR tools. Shared clonotype analysis was performed with the tcR package in R, normalizing sharing by the product of cloneset sizes. Out-of-frame nonproductive sequences were analyzed to study raw recombination free of thymic and clonal selection effects. TCRdb trimmed the raw reads at Q25, called clones with MiXCR and kept productive beta chains. A single entry per CDR3 protein holds the most common genes and DNA from its merged rows. The V and J calls were determined by TCRdb, not by the authors. This sample has 690,000 or so distinct CDR3 sequences in its table, and less than 10% of those were observed once. The top ten hold roughly 0.97% of the sample.

Beyond this particular receptor, the publication reports: In monozygotic twins, recombination models systematically underestimated out-of-frame TCR alpha sharing, but the models matched the sharing seen between unrelated individuals. Because the same donors could not be followed over many years, the conclusions depended on cross-sectional statistical analysis. Fewer insertions were carried by abundant cord blood beta clonotypes, a similar but weaker trend appeared in young adult naive repertoires, and no such trend appeared in memory repertoires. Zero-insertion analyses could be partly confounded by invariant T cells such as MAIT and iNKT, although diverse VJ usage argued against such confounding for most clonotypes. A weaker excess of twin sharing was found in beta out-of-frame sequences because the signal-to-noise ratio was lowered by fewer shared sequences. Out-of-frame TCR alpha sequences shared between twins showed an excess of low generation-probability sequences compared with coincidental sharing between unrelated individuals.

All donors were healthy Caucasians. The twin cohort comprised three pairs of female monozygotic twins, all aged about 18 to 30 years. Peripheral blood mononuclear cells were used as the source from which RNA for TCR libraries was isolated. These data are also associated with another study on yellow fever vaccine responses in identical twins. The second paper states: According to the authors, the vaccine-induced T cell response in identical twins seemed to be partly convergent and partly specific to each individual. The study precisely tracked vaccine-responding T cell clones in identical twins.

This sequence was found in a woman aged 18-29 years in good health. Sequenced material: PBMCs.

CDR3 reads: CASSFSSGGEETQYF. The sequenced DNA is TGTGCCAGCAGTTTTTCCAGCGGAGGGGAAGAGACCCAGTACTTC. Rearrangement joined TRBV28 to TRBJ2-5, and possibly TRBD2, on 6 matching bases. Inclusive of the bounding cysteine and phenylalanine, the CDR3 is 15 residues long. The kept DNA is CDR3 alone, 45 bases in frame from the first base. CDR1 and CDR2, looked up from the germline V gene, are MDHEN and SYDVKM. The V and J ends are trimmed by 3 bases and 3 bases, leaving 14 bases between them.